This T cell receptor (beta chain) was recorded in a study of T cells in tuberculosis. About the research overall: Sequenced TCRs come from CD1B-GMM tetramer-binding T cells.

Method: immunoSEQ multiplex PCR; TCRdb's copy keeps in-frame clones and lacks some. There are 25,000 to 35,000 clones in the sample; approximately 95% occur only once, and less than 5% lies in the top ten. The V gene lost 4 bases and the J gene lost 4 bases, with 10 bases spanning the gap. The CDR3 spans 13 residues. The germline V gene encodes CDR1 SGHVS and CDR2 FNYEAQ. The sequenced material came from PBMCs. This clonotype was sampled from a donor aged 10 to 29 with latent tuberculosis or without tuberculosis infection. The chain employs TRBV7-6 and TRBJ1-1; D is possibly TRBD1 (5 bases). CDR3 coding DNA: TGTGCCAGCAGCTCCCAGGGATTCACTGAAGCTTTCTTT. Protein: CASSSQGFTEAFF.